Listed below are T cell receptor beta chains from one sample, sequenced in a study of blood T cell repertoires in COVID-19. Some clones are missing from TCRdb's copy, which holds only in-frame ones; the method was immunoSEQ multiplex PCR. The sample consists of some 73,000 clones, approximately 86% of them appearing once. The sample consisted of peripheral blood. The source of these receptors is a woman in her fifties or sixties with acute or convalescent COVID-19. Both conserved end residues are part of each CDR3. D genes are given only for firm matches. Size is omitted from some rows. Given values are once, few, many or a class for expanded clones.

V gene	J gene	D gene	CDR3 length	clone size	CDR3 DNA	CDR3 protein
TRBV7-2	TRBJ2-7	TRBD2	15	-	TGTGCCAGCAGCCCCAGTAGCGGGGCGGCTCGTGAGCAGTACTTC	CASSPSSGAAREQYF
TRBV6-5	TRBJ2-2	TRBD2	14	-	TGTGCCAGCAGTTTACGGGGGGGTCATCGGGAGCTGTTTTTT	CASSLRGGHRELFF
TRBV5-4	TRBJ1-1	-	16	-	TGTGCCAGCAGCTTGGGCGTACAGCGGTCGGGGACTGAAGCTTTCTTT	CASSLGVQRSGTEAFF
TRBV5-1	TRBJ1-2	TRBD1	14	-	TGCGCCAGCAGCTTAGAACAGGGGGCTTACGGCTACACCTTC	CASSLEQGAYGYTF
TRBV6-5	TRBJ2-7	-	15	-	TGTGCCAGCAGTTACTCGTGGCAGGGTCGGTCCGAGCAGTACTTC	CASSYSWQGRSEQYF
TRBV28	TRBJ1-2	-	14	-	TGTGCCAGCAGTTTTCGAGCCTTTTCCTATGGCTACACCTTC	CASSFRAFSYGYTF
TRBV2	TRBJ2-5	TRBD1	15	-	TGTGCCAGCAGTGAAGGGCAGGGGGCTTGGGAGACCCAGTACTTC	CASSEGQGAWETQYF
TRBV10-3	TRBJ1-4	-	13	-	TGTGCCATCAGTGAGGGCAGGAATGAAAAACTGTTTTTT	CAISEGRNEKLFF
TRBV6-5	TRBJ2-1	-	12	-	TGTGCCAGCAGTCGAATAGCTCTGGAGCAGTTCTTC	CASSRIALEQFF
TRBV19	TRBJ2-2	-	14	-	TGTGCCAGTAGTCCAATGGGACAAACCGGGGAGCTGTTTTTT	CASSPMGQTGELFF
TRBV4-1	TRBJ1-6	-	16	-	TGCGCCAGCAGCCAAGGGCCCGATGCCGTAGCTTCACCCCTCCACTTT	CASSQGPDAVASPLHF
TRBV4-2	TRBJ1-3	-	17	-	TGTGCCAGCAGCCAAGAACAGCAGGCCAGGGCTGGAAACACCATATATTTT	CASSQEQQARAGNTIYF
TRBV24-1	TRBJ1-5	TRBD1	17	once	TGTGCCACCAGTGATCAAAACAGGGGAAGTATCCATCAGCCCCAGCATTTT	CATSDQNRGSIHQPQHF
TRBV6-6	TRBJ2-2	-	12	-	TGTGCCAGCAGGAAAGACTTGGGGGAGCTGTTTTTT	CASRKDLGELFF
TRBV30	TRBJ1-1	-	14	-	TGTGCCTGGAGTGTAGGCCCAGGGAACACTGAAGCTTTCTTT	CAWSVGPGNTEAFF
TRBV6-5	TRBJ1-5	-	16	-	TGTGCCAGCAGTTCCCGAGAGGGAGAAAAGAATCAGCCCCAGCATTTT	CASSSREGEKNQPQHF
TRBV6-6	TRBJ1-4	-	14	-	TGTGCCAGCAGTTCCCGGGGAGTTAATGAAAAACTGTTTTTT	CASSSRGVNEKLFF
TRBV3-1/TRBV3-2	TRBJ1-1	-	14	-	TGTGCCAGCAGCCGACCCGGGGGATTCACTGAAGCTTTCTTT	CASSRPGGFTEAFF
TRBV5-8	TRBJ2-1	TRBD1	15	few	TGTGCCAGCAGCCGACAGGGGGGGACACACAATGAGCAGTTCTTC	CASSRQGGTHNEQFF
TRBV19	TRBJ1-1	-	13	-	TGTGCCAGTAGTATAGACGGGAACACTGAAGCTTTCTTT	CASSIDGNTEAFF
TRBV10-3	TRBJ2-7	-	16	-	TGTGCCATCAGTGCTATAGCGGACAGGAGTACGTACGAGCAGTACTTC	CAISAIADRSTYEQYF
TRBV11-2	TRBJ2-2	TRBD1	19	-	TGTGCCAGCAGCTTAACGGCCGGGACAGTTATCACGAACACCGGGGAGCTGTTTTTT	CASSLTAGTVITNTGELFF
TRBV4-2	TRBJ1-2	TRBD1	15	once	TGTGCCAGCAGCTATCCGGGACAGGGGTTTTATGGCTACACCTTC	CASSYPGQGFYGYTF
TRBV10-3	TRBJ1-5	TRBD1	17	-	TGTGCCATCAGTGAGTCGTTGAGACAGGGGGCTTACCAGCCCCAGCATTTT	CAISESLRQGAYQPQHF
TRBV7-9	TRBJ2-1	-	14	-	TGTGCCAGCAGCTTAGCACAGGATTTGAATGAGCAGTTCTTC	CASSLAQDLNEQFF
TRBV9	TRBJ2-3	-	15	-	TGTGCCAGCAACTCCCCCCGGGGGGCCGAAGATACGCAGTATTTT	CASNSPRGAEDTQYF
TRBV3-1/TRBV3-2	TRBJ2-7	TRBD2	16	-	TGTGCCAGCAGCCAAGCCTCTAGCGGAAAGAGCTACGAGCAGTACTTC	CASSQASSGKSYEQYF
TRBV19	TRBJ2-3	-	14	-	TGTGCCAGTACCCCAGAGGGTAGCACAGATACGCAGTATTTT	CASTPEGSTDTQYF
TRBV28	TRBJ2-3	TRBD2	14	-	TGTGCCACCCGGACTAGCGGGGGAACAGATACGCAGTATTTT	CATRTSGGTDTQYF
TRBV7-3	TRBJ1-5	-	20	-	TGTGCCAGCAGCTTAATGAGGGTCCCATCTCACCCTCATAGCAATCAGCCCCAGCATTTT	CASSLMRVPSHPHSNQPQHF
TRBV2	TRBJ2-1	TRBD2	15	-	TGTGCCAGCAGTGGGGACGGGGGGGCCGGAAATGAGCAGTTCTTC	CASSGDGGAGNEQFF
TRBV6-4	TRBJ1-1	-	13	-	TGTGCCAGCAGTCTAGGCCGGAACACTGAAGCTTTCTTT	CASSLGRNTEAFF
TRBV7-8	TRBJ2-3	TRBD1	13	once	TGTGCCAGCAGCGTCTACAGGGGGGATACGCAGTATTTT	CASSVYRGDTQYF
TRBV3-1/TRBV3-2	TRBJ1-3	-	12	-	TGTGCCAGCAGCCAAATCGGGTACACCATATATTTT	CASSQIGYTIYF
TRBV7-8	TRBJ2-3	TRBD2	15	-	TGTGCCAGCAGCCTGGTGGGACTAGCCCCCGATACGCAGTATTTT	CASSLVGLAPDTQYF
TRBV11-2	TRBJ2-3	TRBD2	15	-	TGTGCCAGCAGCATTTTAGCGGGGACAACAGATACGCAGTATTTT	CASSILAGTTDTQYF